This is a list of T cell receptor beta chains from one sample in a study of persistence of HIV-infected CD4 T cells. No antigens are known for them. Sequencing was performed with immunoSEQ multiplex PCR; in TCRdb, only in-frame clones are kept and a portion is missing. In the table there are approximately 12,000 clones, roughly 71% of which are singletons. This specimen was CD4+ T cells sorted from PBMCs after approximately 19-hour stimulation, taken from a patient who received antiretroviral therapy. These receptors all come from an adult man with HIV who was CMV-seropositive. Each CDR3 is given with its conserved first and last residue. A D gene is named only where the DNA matches it firmly. Where a row states a size, it is once, few, many or the class of an expanded clone; other rows omit it.

d_call,j_call,clone_size,cdr3_length,v_call,cdr3_aa,cdr3_nt
.,TRBJ1-6,.,15,TRBV5-1,CASSEGNTPNSPLHF,TGCGCCAGCAGCGAAGGGAACACCCCTAATTCACCCCTCCACTTT
TRBD1,TRBJ2-7,few,18,TRBV15,CATSRDAGRDRVLLRQYF,TGTGCCACCAGCAGAGATGCGGGTAGGGACAGGGTCCTCCTACGGCAGTACTTC
TRBD1,TRBJ2-7,.,16,TRBV9,CASSVAGQGATYEQYF,TGTGCCAGCAGCGTAGCGGGACAGGGGGCGACCTACGAGCAGTACTTC
TRBD1,TRBJ1-2,.,14,TRBV29-1,CSVWEGATNYGYTF,TGCAGCGTCTGGGAGGGGGCAACTAACTATGGCTACACCTTC
.,TRBJ1-4,once,14,TRBV6-5,CASSYGHTNEKLFF,TGTGCCAGCAGTTACGGTCATACTAATGAAAAACTGTTTTTT
.,TRBJ2-3,.,15,TRBV5-3,CARSRQQDSTDTQYF,TGTGCCAGAAGTCGACAGCAGGATAGCACAGATACGCAGTATTTT
.,TRBJ1-1,few,15,TRBV7-9,CASSLAARGGTEAFF,TGTGCCAGCAGCTTAGCCGCTAGAGGGGGCACTGAAGCTTTCTTT
.,TRBJ2-7,medium-sized,12,TRBV5-5,CASSFQGYEQYF,TGTGCCAGCAGCTTTCAGGGATACGAGCAGTACTTC
.,TRBJ2-7,.,11,TRBV5-1,CASSLGDEQYF,TGCGCCAGCAGCTTGGGAGACGAGCAGTACTTC
.,TRBJ2-5,.,15,TRBV7-9,CASSNYIGDQETQYF,TGTGCCAGCAGCAATTACATAGGGGACCAAGAGACCCAGTACTTC
.,TRBJ1-1,.,13,TRBV7-9,CASSLGIYTEAFF,TGTGCCAGCAGCTTAGGAATTTACACTGAAGCTTTCTTT